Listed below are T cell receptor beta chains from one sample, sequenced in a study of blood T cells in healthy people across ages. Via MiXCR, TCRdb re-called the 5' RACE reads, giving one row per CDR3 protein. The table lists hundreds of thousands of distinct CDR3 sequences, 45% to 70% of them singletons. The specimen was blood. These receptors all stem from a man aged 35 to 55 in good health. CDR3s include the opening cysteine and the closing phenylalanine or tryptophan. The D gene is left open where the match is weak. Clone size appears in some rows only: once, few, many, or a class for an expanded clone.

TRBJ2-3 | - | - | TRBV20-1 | TGCAGTGCTAGAGATCGGGCTAGCTTCCTCGCAGATACGCAGTATTTT | CSARDRASFLADTQYF
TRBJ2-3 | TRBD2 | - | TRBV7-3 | TGTGCCAGCAGCCAACTACAGGGACTAGCGGGAGGATCTACGCAGTATTTT | CASSQLQGLAGGSTQYF
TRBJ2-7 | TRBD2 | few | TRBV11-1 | TGTGCCAGCAGCGGAGCGGGACTCCGGGTCTACGAGCAGTACTTC | CASSGAGLRVYEQYF
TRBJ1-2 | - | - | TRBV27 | TGTGCCAGCAGTTTTAACGGTTACAGGGTCGACGGCTACACCTTC | CASSFNGYRVDGYTF
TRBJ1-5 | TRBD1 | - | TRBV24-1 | TGTGCCACCAGTGAGTCGACAGGGATCGAAAATCAGCCCCAGCATTTT | CATSESTGIENQPQHF
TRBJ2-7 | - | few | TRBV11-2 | TGTGCCAGCAGCTTAATTCCCGTTGCTGGCGAGCAGTACTTC | CASSLIPVAGEQYF
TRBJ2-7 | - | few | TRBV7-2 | TGTGCCAGCAGCTTAGCGCAGGAGTCCCGCAACGAGCAGTACTTC | CASSLAQESRNEQYF
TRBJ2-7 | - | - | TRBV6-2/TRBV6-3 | TGTGCCAGCTTTAGGGGCCAGCCCTACGAGCAGTACTTC | CASFRGQPYEQYF
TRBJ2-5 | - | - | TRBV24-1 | TGTGCCACCAGTGAGCTTCAGGGGCTGGGAGAGACCCAGTACTTC | CATSELQGLGETQYF
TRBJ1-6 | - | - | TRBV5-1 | TGCGCCAGCAGCTTGGGCGGACAGAGAAATTCACCCCTCCACTTT | CASSLGGQRNSPLHF
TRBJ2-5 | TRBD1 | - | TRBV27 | TGTGCCAGCAAGCCGACAGGGGGAGAGACCCAGTACTTC | CASKPTGGETQYF
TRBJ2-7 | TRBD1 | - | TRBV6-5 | TGTGCCAGCAGTCCCGAGACAGGGACCACCTACGAGCAGTACTTC | CASSPETGTTYEQYF
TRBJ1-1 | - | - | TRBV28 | TGTGCCAGCAGTTATCCACGTCCCAACACTGAAGCTTTCTTT | CASSYPRPNTEAFF
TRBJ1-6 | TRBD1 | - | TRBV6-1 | TGTGCCAGCGTCGACAGGGAGGGGTCACCCCTCCACTTT | CASVDREGSPLHF
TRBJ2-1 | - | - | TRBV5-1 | TGCGCCAGCAGCTTGGTTGGGGCCAGGGGAGGCTACAATGAGCAGTTCTTC | CASSLVGARGGYNEQFF
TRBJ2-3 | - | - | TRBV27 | TGTGCCAGCAGTTCCCGGGACCGAGGAGCAGATACGCAGTATTTT | CASSSRDRGADTQYF
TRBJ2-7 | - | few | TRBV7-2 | TGTGCCAGCAGCTTAGCGCTGCGGAAAAGCTCCTACGAGCAGTACTTC | CASSLALRKSSYEQYF
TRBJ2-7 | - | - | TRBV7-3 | TGTGCCAGCAGCTTAGGACTCACTAGGGTTTCCTACGAGCAGTACTTC | CASSLGLTRVSYEQYF
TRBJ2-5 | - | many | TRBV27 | TGTGCCAGCAGACTGCAAAAGGGGGACCAAGAGACCCAGTACTTC | CASRLQKGDQETQYF
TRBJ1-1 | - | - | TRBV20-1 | TGCAGTGCTAGAGAGCCCACTGAAGCTTTCTTT | CSAREPTEAFF
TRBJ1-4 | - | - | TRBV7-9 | TGTGCCAGCAGCCCTCAGGAAAAACTGTTTTTT | CASSPQEKLFF
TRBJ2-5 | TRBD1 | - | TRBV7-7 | TGTGCTAGCAGGGGACAGTACCAAGAGACCCAGTACTTC | CASRGQYQETQYF
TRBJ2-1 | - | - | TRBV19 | TGTGCCAGTAGTACCGAGCAGGGGGGTGAGCAGTTCTTC | CASSTEQGGEQFF
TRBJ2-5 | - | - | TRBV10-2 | TGCGCCAGCAGTTGGGGGACTGCGGGAGAGACCCAGTACTTC | CASSWGTAGETQYF
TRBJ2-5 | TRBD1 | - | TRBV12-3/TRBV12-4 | TGTGCCAGCAGTTTTCCGGGACAGGGCCAAGAGACCCAGAACTTC | CASSFPGQGQETQNF
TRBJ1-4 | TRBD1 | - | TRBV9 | TGTGCCAGCAGCCCCCGGACAGGGTTAGCTGAAAAACTGTTTTTT | CASSPRTGLAEKLFF
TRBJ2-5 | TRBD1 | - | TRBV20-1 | TGCAGTGCTCGAAGCGGACAGGGGGCGCGCGGGACCCAGTACTTC | CSARSGQGARGTQYF
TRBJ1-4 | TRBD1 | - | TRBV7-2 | TGTGCCAGCAGCTGGGACAGGGTGACTGAAAAACTGTTTTTT | CASSWDRVTEKLFF
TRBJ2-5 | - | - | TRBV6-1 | TGTGCCAGCAGTGAATTCTCTAACCCCGAGACCCAGTACTTC | CASSEFSNPETQYF
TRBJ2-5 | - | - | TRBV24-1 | TGTGCCACCAGTGGAGGAGGGCAGGTTCAAGAGGCCCAGTACTTC | CATSGGGQVQEAQYF
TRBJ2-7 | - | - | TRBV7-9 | TGTGCCAGCAGCTTAAGTTGGTACGAGCAGTACTTC | CASSLSWYEQYF
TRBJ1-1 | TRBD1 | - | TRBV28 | TGTGCCAGCGGTATACAGGGGAGGGGCACTGAAGCTTTCTTT | CASGIQGRGTEAFF
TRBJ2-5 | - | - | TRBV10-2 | TGCGCCAGCAGTGAGTCCTACTGGGGTACCCAGTACTTC | CASSESYWGTQYF
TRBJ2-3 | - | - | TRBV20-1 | TGCAGTGCTACCGGACTACCCAGCCCGATGGATACGCAGTATTTT | CSATGLPSPMDTQYF
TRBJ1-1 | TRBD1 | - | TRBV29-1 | TGCAGCGTTGAGACAGGGCCCATGAACACTGAAGCTTTCTTT | CSVETGPMNTEAFF
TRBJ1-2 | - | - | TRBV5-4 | TGTGCCAGCAGCGCCGGAGGGACGGGAGCTAACTATGGCTACACCTTC | CASSAGGTGANYGYTF
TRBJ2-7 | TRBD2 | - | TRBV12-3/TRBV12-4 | TGTGCCAGCAGTTTAGTATTGCGTTTCCAGACTAGCGGGAGTGCCGCCCCCTACGAGCAGTACTTC | CASSLVLRFQTSGSAAPYEQYF
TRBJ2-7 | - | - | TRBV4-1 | TGCGCCAGCAGCCAAGGACTCATGGCCTACGAGCAGTACTTC | CASSQGLMAYEQYF
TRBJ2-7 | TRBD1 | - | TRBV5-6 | TGTGCCAGCAGCTTGGAGGGACAGGGGTACTACTACGAGCAGTACTTC | CASSLEGQGYYYEQYF
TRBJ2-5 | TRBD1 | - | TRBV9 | TGTGCCAGCAGTCTCACAGGGGCCCCTCAAGAGACCCAGTACTTC | CASSLTGAPQETQYF
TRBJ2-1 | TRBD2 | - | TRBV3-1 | TGTGCCAGCAGTCAGGTAGGCGGGAGCTTTAATGAGCAGTTCTTC | CASSQVGGSFNEQFF
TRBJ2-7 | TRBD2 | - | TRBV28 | TGTGCCAGCAGCATAGTAAGACTAGCGGGAGCCTACGAGCAGTACTTC | CASSIVRLAGAYEQYF
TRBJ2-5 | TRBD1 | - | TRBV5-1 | TGCGCCAGCAGCGACGGGACAGGGCTGAGGGAGACCCAGTACTTC | CASSDGTGLRETQYF
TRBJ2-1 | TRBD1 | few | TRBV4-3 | TGCGCCAGCAGCCAAGATCCGGGACAGAACAACAATGAGCAGTTCTTC | CASSQDPGQNNNEQFF
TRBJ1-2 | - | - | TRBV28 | TGTGCCAGCATGGTTAGTACCTCATGGGGTGGCTACACCTTC | CASMVSTSWGGYTF
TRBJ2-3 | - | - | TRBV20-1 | TGCAGTGCTAGGTCCCCTACTGGAACAGATACGCAGTATTTT | CSARSPTGTDTQYF
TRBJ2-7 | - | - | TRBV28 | TGTGCCAGCAGACCAAACCCGGGACTCCCCAAGGAGCAGTACTTC | CASRPNPGLPKEQYF
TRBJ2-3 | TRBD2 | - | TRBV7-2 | TGTGCCAGCAGCCCCCTGGGAGCGGGAGCCACAGATACGCAGTATTTT | CASSPLGAGATDTQYF
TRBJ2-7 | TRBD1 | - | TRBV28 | TGTGCCAGCAGTCCAAACCCGGACAGGGTTATCGCCTACGAGCAGTACTTC | CASSPNPDRVIAYEQYF
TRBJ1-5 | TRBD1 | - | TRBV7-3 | TGTGCCAGCAGCCCCGGACAGGGGGATCCCCTTAGCAATCAGCCCCAGCATTTT | CASSPGQGDPLSNQPQHF